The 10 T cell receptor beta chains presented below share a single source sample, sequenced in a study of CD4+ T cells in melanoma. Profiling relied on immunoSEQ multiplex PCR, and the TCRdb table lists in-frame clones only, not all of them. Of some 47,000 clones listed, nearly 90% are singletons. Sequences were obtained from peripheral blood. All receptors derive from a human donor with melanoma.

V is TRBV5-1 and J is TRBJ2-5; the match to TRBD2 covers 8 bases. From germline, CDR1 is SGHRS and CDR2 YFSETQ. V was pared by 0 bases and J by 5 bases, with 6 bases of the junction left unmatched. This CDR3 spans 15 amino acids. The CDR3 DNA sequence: TGCGCCAGCAGCTTGGGTATACGCGGGGGGGAGACCCAGTACTTC. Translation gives CASSLGIRGGETQYF.

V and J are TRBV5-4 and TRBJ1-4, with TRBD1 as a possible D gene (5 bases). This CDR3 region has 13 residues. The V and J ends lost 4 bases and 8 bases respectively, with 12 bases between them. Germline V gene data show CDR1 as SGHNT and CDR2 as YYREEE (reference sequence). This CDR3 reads CASSPAGGEKLFF. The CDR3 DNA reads TGTGCCAGCAGCCCCGCGGGGGGGGAAAAACTGTTTTTT.

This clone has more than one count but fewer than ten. CDR3 sequence: CASSHRGAGSPLHF. As DNA, the CDR3 is TGCGCCAGCAGCCATCGAGGGGCGGGTTCACCCCTCCACTTT. The chain has TRBV4-1 and TRBJ1-6; D perhaps matches TRBD1 (5 bases). Germline values: CDR1 MGHRA, CDR2 YSYEKL. CDR3 length equals 14 residues. V was pared by 3 bases and J by 9 bases, with 12 bases between.

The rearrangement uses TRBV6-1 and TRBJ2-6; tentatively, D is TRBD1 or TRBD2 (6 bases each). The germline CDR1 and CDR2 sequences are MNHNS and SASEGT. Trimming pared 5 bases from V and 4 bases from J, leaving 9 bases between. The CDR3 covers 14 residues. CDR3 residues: CASSLGGGANVLTF. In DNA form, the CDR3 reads TGTGCCAGCAGTCTGGGGGGCGGGGCCAACGTCCTGACTTTC.

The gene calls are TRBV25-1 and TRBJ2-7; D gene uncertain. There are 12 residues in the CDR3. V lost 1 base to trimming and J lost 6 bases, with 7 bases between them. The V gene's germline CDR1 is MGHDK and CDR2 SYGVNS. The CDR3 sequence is CASSESKSEQYF. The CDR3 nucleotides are TGTGCCAGCAGTGAATCCAAAAGCGAGCAGTACTTC.

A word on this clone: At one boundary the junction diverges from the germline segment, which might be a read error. The CDR3 coding sequence is TGTGCCAGCAGCTTTTTAGGACAGGGTTTCGATACGCAGTGTTTT. Residues: CASSFLGQGFDTQCF. The genes are TRBV11-1 and TRBJ2-3, with TRBD1 matching 8 bases. CDR3 size: 15 residues. Germline CDR1 and CDR2: SGHAT and FQDESV (reference sequence).

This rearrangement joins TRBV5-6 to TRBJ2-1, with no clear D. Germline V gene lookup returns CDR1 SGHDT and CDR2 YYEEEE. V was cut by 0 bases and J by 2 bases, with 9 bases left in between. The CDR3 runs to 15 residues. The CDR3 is CASSLGRWAYNEQFF. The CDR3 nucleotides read TGTGCCAGCAGCTTGGGGCGGTGGGCCTACAATGAGCAGTTCTTC.

CDR3 sequence: CASSVERLYTSGGAYEQYF. The CDR3 DNA is TGTGCCAGCAGCGTAGAGCGTCTGTATACTAGCGGGGGGGCGTACGAGCAGTACTTC. This chain connects TRBV9 to TRBJ2-7, with TRBD2 matching over 13 bases. The germline V gene has CDR1 SGDLS and CDR2 YYNGEE. J was trimmed by 4 bases and V by 0 bases; bases with no gene match: 13. The CDR3 spans 19 residues.

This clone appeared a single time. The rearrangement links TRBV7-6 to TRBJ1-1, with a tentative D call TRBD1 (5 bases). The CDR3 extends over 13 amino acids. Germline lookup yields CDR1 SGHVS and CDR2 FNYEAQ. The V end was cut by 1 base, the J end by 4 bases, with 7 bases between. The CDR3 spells CASSLDQGTEAFF. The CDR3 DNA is TGTGCCAGCAGCTTAGACCAGGGCACTGAAGCTTTCTTT.

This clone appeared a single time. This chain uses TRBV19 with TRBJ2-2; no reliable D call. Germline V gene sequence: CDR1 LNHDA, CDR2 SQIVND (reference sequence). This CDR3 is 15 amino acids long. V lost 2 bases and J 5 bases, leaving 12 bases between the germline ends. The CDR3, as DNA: TGTGCCAGTAGTATATTGCAGTTAGGGACCGGGGAGCTGTTTTTT. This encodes CASSILQLGTGELFF.